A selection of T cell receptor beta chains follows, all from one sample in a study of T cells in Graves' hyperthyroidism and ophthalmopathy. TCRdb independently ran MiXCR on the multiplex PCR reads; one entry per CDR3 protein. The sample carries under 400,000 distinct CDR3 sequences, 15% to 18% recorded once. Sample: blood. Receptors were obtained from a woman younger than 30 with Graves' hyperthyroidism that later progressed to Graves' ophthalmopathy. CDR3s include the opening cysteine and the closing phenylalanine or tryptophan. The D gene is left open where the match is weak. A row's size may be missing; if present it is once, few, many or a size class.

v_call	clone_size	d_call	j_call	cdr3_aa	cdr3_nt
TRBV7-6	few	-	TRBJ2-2	CASSLRPTGTGELFF	TGTGCCAGCAGCTTAAGACCGACGGGCACCGGGGAGCTGTTTTTT
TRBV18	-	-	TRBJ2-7	CASSRDEGYEQYF	TGTGCCAGCTCCCGGGACGAGGGCTACGAGCAGTACTTC
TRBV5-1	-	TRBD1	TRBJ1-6	CASSLEGQGFSPLHF	TGCGCCAGCAGCTTGGAGGGACAGGGGTTTTCACCCCTCCACTTT
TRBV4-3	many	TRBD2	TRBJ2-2	CASSQDSLAGARAGELFF	TGCGCCAGCAGCCAGGATTCACTAGCGGGAGCCCGTGCCGGGGAGCTGTTTTTT
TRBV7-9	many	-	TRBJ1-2	CASSRGQGEPYYGYTF	TGTGCCAGCAGCCGGGGGCAAGGCGAGCCGTACTATGGCTACACCTTC
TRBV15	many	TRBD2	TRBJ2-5	CATSSRLAGGFETQYF	TGTGCCACCAGCAGCCGCCTAGCGGGAGGGTTCGAGACCCAGTACTTC
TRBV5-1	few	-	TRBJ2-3	CASSPGPIERGLDTQYF	TGCGCCAGCAGCCCGGGCCCAATAGAGAGGGGATTGGATACGCAGTATTTT
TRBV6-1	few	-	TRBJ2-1	CASSREDSREQFF	TGTGCCAGCAGTCGTGAGGACAGCCGGGAGCAGTTCTTC
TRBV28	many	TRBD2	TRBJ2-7	CASSSGGGRSYEQYF	TGTGCCAGCAGTTCTGGCGGGGGAAGGTCCTACGAGCAGTACTTC
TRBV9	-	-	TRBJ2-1	CASSVGTESSYNEQFF	TGTGCCAGCAGCGTAGGGACAGAAAGCTCCTACAATGAGCAGTTCTTC
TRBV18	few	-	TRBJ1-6	CASSQNARDSPLHF	TGTGCCAGCTCACAAAATGCTCGGGATTCACCCCTCCACTTT
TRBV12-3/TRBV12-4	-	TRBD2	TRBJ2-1	CASSLGLAGGLRGEQFF	TGTGCCAGCAGTTTGGGACTAGCGGGAGGGCTAAGGGGTGAGCAGTTCTTC
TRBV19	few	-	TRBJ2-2	CAGRTSNANTGELFF	TGTGCCGGAAGAACTTCCAACGCGAACACCGGGGAGCTGTTTTTT
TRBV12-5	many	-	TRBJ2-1	CASGPTPLGNEQFF	TGTGCTAGTGGCCCGACCCCCCTGGGGAATGAGCAGTTCTTC
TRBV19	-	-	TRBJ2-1	CASSIVIRTWERDEQFF	TGTGCCAGTAGTATAGTAATAAGGACCTGGGAACGGGATGAGCAGTTCTTC
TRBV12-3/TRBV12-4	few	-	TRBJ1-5	CASSPGGAGPQHF	TGTGCCAGCAGTCCCGGGGGGGCCGGGCCCCAGCATTTT
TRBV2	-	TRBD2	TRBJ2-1	CASRATGGGDNEQFF	TGTGCCAGCAGGGCGACGGGAGGTGGAGACAATGAGCAGTTCTTC
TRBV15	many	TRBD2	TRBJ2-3	CATSRDWSSGMATDTQYF	TGTGCCACCAGCAGAGATTGGTCTAGCGGGATGGCGACAGATACGCAGTATTTT
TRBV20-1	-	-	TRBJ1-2	CSARDLEAIYGYTF	TGCAGTGCTAGAGATCTTGAGGCGATCTATGGCTACACCTTC
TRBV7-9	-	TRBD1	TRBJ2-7	CASSLGGVRGQGVYEQYF	TGTGCCAGCAGCTTAGGGGGCGTTCGGGGACAGGGGGTTTACGAGCAGTACTTC
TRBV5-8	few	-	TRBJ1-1	CASLANTEAFF	TGTGCCAGCTTGGCGAACACTGAAGCTTTCTTT
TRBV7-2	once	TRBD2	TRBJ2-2	CASSYGRAEGGELFF	TGTGCCAGCAGCTACGGGAGGGCCGAGGGCGGGGAGCTGTTTTTT
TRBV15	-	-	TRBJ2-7	CATSRALPGPISYEQYF	TGTGCCACCAGCAGAGCCCTCCCAGGGCCCATCTCCTACGAGCAGTACTTC
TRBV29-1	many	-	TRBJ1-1	CSVDVGITEAFF	TGCAGCGTTGATGTTGGGATAACTGAAGCTTTCTTT
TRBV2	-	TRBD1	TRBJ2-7	CACRTGGNEQYF	TGTGCCTGTAGGACAGGGGGCAACGAGCAGTACTTC
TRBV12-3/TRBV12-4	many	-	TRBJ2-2	CASTKSGQGPNTGELFF	TGTGCCAGCACGAAGTCGGGGCAGGGGCCTAACACCGGGGAGCTGTTTTTT
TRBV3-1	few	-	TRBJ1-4	CASSAGGRREKLFF	TGTGCCAGCAGCGCGGGAGGGAGGCGGGAAAAACTGTTTTTT
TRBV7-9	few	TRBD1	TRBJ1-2	CASSSSTGGNYGYTF	TGTGCCAGCAGCTCCTCGACAGGGGGCAACTATGGCTACACCTTC
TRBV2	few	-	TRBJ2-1	CASSLGLGAYNEQFF	TGTGCCAGCAGTTTAGGGCTAGGGGCCTACAATGAGCAGTTCTTC
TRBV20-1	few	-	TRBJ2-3	CSASDYSGPLGDTQYF	TGCAGTGCTAGCGATTATAGCGGCCCCCTGGGAGATACGCAGTATTTT
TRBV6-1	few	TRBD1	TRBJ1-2	CASTGGDSKNYGYTF	TGTGCCAGCACCGGAGGGGACAGCAAAAACTATGGCTACACCTTC
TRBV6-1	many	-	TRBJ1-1	CAIPGPGVGNTEAFF	TGTGCCATCCCGGGCCCGGGGGTGGGGAACACTGAAGCTTTCTTT
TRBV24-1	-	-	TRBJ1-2	CAIRIGYTF	TGTGCCATCCGAATTGGCTACACCTTC
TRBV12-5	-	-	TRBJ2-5	CASGLGMSETQYF	TGTGCTAGTGGTTTGGGGATGTCAGAGACCCAGTACTTC